One sample yielded the 13 T cell receptor beta chains listed below, sequenced in a study of T cell clonotyping in hematopoietic cell transplantation. Sequencing used immunoSEQ multiplex PCR; TCRdb keeps in-frame clones, though not all of them. The sample carries tens of thousands of clones, about 96% recorded once. Time point defined: recipient sample about 28 days before transplant, after cytoreduction. This sample comprised peripheral blood mononuclear cells, obtained before stem cell transplant. The receptors originated from a woman aged 45 to 65 with acute myeloid leukemia. Some clones in this sample may be carry-over from other donors' samples.

The J gene is TRBJ2-5, the V gene TRBV30, with 9 nucleotides matching TRBD2. Germline loops: CDR1 GTSNPN, CDR2 SVGIG (reference sequence). CDR3 length: 15 residues. V dropped 2 bases and J dropped 5; count of bases not matched to a gene: 9. CDR3 sequence: CAWSFQAGGWETQYF. For the CDR3, the DNA is TGTGCCTGGAGTTTCCAAGCGGGAGGATGGGAGACCCAGTACTTC.

This chain uses TRBV28 with TRBJ2-7, with 7 bases aligning to TRBD2. CDR3 length: 15 residues. V trimming: 5 bases; J trimming: 3 bases; junction bases outside the gene matches: 10. The V gene's germline CDR1 is MDHEN and CDR2 SYDVKM. CDR3 sequence reads: CASSNTGAGDYEQYF. Written as DNA, the CDR3 is TGTGCCAGCAGTAACACTGGGGCGGGGGACTACGAGCAGTACTTC.

The chain couples TRBV5-1 to TRBJ2-5; TRBD2 matches 7 bases. The V gene end was trimmed by 1 base and the J gene end by 5 bases; junction bases not matched to a gene: 5. The CDR3 covers 14 residues. Germline V gene lookup returns CDR1 SGHRS and CDR2 YFSETQ. For the CDR3, the DNA is TGCGCCAGCAGCTTGTTGGGAGGGTCTGAGACCCAGTACTTC. Amino acid sequence: CASSLLGGSETQYF.

This chain links TRBV5-1 with TRBJ1-1, with 7 bases identical to TRBD1. V was clipped by 3 bases and J by 5 bases; unmatched bases: 10. CDR1 and CDR2 from the germline V gene are SGHRS and YFSETQ. CDR3 size: 15 residues. The CDR3 loop reads CASSSQQGRVTEAFF. The CDR3 DNA follows: TGCGCCAGCAGCTCCCAACAGGGGAGGGTAACTGAAGCTTTCTTT. The variable domain in full, completed from reference TRBV5-1 and TRBJ1-1, reads KAGVTQTPRYLIKTRGQQVTLSCSPISGHRSVSWYQQTPGQGLQFLFEYFSETQRNKGNFPGRFSGRQFSNSRSEMNVSTLELGDSALYLCASSSQQGRVTEAFFGQGTRLTVV.

The rearrangement links TRBV30 to TRBJ1-5, with D possibly TRBD1 on 5 matching bases. This CDR3 spans 13 amino acids. CDR1 GTSNPN and CDR2 SVGIG come from the germline V gene (reference sequence). Trimming stripped 2 bases from V and 6 bases from J, with 11 bases between. CDR3 in DNA: TGTGCCTGGAGTAATCAGGGAGGTCAGCCCCAGCATTTT. Protein: CAWSNQGGQPQHF.

This chain joins TRBV5-4 and TRBJ2-1, with TRBD2 matching over 12 bases. This CDR3 has 15 amino acids. J gave up 7 bases and V 0 bases, and 2 bases lay outside the gene matches. CDR1 is SGHNT and CDR2 is YYREEE in the germline V gene (reference sequence). CDR3 nucleotides: TGTGCCAGCAGCTTGGGACTAGCGGGAGAAAATGAGCAGTTCTTC. Encoded protein: CASSLGLAGENEQFF.

The chain uses TRBV7-2 and TRBJ2-3, with 12 nucleotides matching TRBD2. The junction had 3 bases not matched to a gene; V was cut back by 0 bases and J by 5 bases. The CDR3 is 16 amino acids. Looked up from germline, CDR1 is SGHTA and CDR2 is FQGNSA. The CDR3 DNA follows: TGTGCCAGCAGCTTAGCTACTAGCGGGGGGAGAGATACGCAGTATTTT. Encoded protein: CASSLATSGGRDTQYF. Variable domain in full (rest from reference TRBV7-2 and TRBJ2-3): GAGVSQSPSNKVTEKGKDVELRCDPISGHTALYWYRQSLGQGLEFLIYFQGNSAPDKSGLPSDRFSAERTGGSVSTLTIQRTQQEDSAVYLCASSLATSGGRDTQYFGPGTRLTVL.

Details on this clone: The identical CDR3 is also encoded by other nucleotide sequences in the sample. The chain couples TRBV14 to TRBJ2-5; 7 bases fit TRBD2. The ends lost 1 base at V and 5 bases at J; junction bases unmatched: 7. Germline loops: CDR1 SGHDN, CDR2 FVKESK. This CDR3 is built from 15 residues. The CDR3 loop reads CASSQVASGGETQYF. Written as DNA, the CDR3 is TGTGCCAGCAGCCAAGTGGCTAGCGGTGGGGAGACCCAGTACTTC.

The chain combines TRBV7-2 with TRBJ2-3, with 9 bases matching TRBD2. J gave up 8 bases and V 5 bases, and 14 bases lay outside the gene matches. The germline V gene encodes CDR1 SGHTA and CDR2 FQGNSA. CDR3 size: 16 residues. CDR3 region: CASSPPGTSLQRTQYF. In DNA form, the CDR3 reads TGTGCCAGCAGCCCGCCCGGGACTAGCCTGCAACGTACGCAGTATTTT. Based on the CDR3 plus reference TRBV7-2 and TRBJ2-3, the full variable domain is GAGVSQSPSNKVTEKGKDVELRCDPISGHTALYWYRQSLGQGLEFLIYFQGNSAPDKSGLPSDRFSAERTGGSVSTLTIQRTQQEDSAVYLCASSPPGTSLQRTQYFGPGTRLTVL.

The chain uses TRBV4-1 and TRBJ2-7; 8 bases map to TRBD1. Germline CDR1 reads MGHRA; CDR2 reads YSYEKL. The trim removed 1 base at V and 3 bases at J, leaving 8 bases unmatched. The CDR3 has 16 amino acids. The CDR3 bases are TGCGCCAGCAGCCAAGGTCCAAGGGACAGGAGCTACGAGCAGTACTTC. Translation: CASSQGPRDRSYEQYF.

The chain links TRBV7-2 to TRBJ2-5; D may match TRBD1 or TRBD2 (5 bases each). With 1 base removed from V and 2 bases from J, the gap between germline ends came to 14 bases. Germline V gene sequence: CDR1 SGHTA, CDR2 FQGNSA. The CDR3 has 16 amino acids. In DNA, the CDR3 is TGTGCCAGCAGCTTAGGGGTGGGACGTCGACAAGAGACCCAGTACTTC. Its protein is CASSLGVGRRQETQYF.

The J gene is TRBJ1-1, the V gene TRBV7-9, with TRBD1 identical over 9 bases. CDR1 is SEHNR, CDR2 FQNEAQ, per germline (reference sequence). Trimming at V came to 5 bases and at J to 3 bases, leaving 10 bases not matched to a gene. There are 16 residues in the CDR3. CDR3 loop: CASSIWTGDLDTEAFF. The CDR3 DNA follows: TGTGCCAGCAGCATCTGGACAGGGGATTTGGACACTGAAGCTTTCTTT.

This clone was observed once. The chain recombines TRBV2 with TRBJ2-2; 7 bases line up with TRBD2. The CDR3 spans 13 residues. V was pared by 6 bases and J by 4 bases, with 2 bases of the junction left unmatched. CDR1 and CDR2 (germline): SNHLY, FYNNEI. The CDR3 region is CASSGEGTGELFF. DNA of the CDR3: TGTGCCAGCAGCGGGGAGGGCACCGGGGAGCTGTTTTTT. Drawing the rest from reference TRBV2 and TRBJ2-2, the complete variable domain is EPEVTQTPSHQVTQMGQEVILRCVPISNHLYFYWYRQILGQKVEFLVSFYNNEISEKSEIFDDQFSVERPDGSNFTLKIRSTKLEDSAMYFCASSGEGTGELFFGEGSRLTVL.